This passage covers 20 T cell receptor beta chains from one sample sequenced in a study of Ad26.COV2.S vaccination and SARS-CoV-2 variants. This sample's treatment: 15 to 20 received Ad26.COV2.S at low or high dose, single or two shots; roughly five received placebo; per-sample allocation not given. Sampling happened 63 days after the first vaccine or placebo injection. Sequencing was performed with immunoSEQ multiplex PCR; in TCRdb, only in-frame clones are kept and a portion is missing. The table records roughly 270,000 clones, roughly 86% of them present only once. The material was peripheral blood, obtained in a trial of Ad26.COV2.S vaccine versus placebo. The receptors come from a person aged 18 to 59 who received the Ad26.COV2.S COVID-19 vaccine or a placebo.

This clone turned up a few times. The rearrangement uses TRBV5-1 and TRBJ2-7, with D possibly being TRBD2 (5 bases). Germline loops: CDR1 SGHRS, CDR2 YFSETQ. The V gene lost 5 bases and the J gene lost 5 bases, with 14 bases spanning the gap. The CDR3 is made up of 13 amino acids. CDR3 residues: CASRVLGGNEQYF. The CDR3 DNA sequence: TGCGCCAGCAGGGTCCTAGGAGGCAACGAGCAGTACTTC.

A note on this clone: Other nucleotide sequences in the sample specify the same CDR3. The J gene is TRBJ2-7, the V gene TRBV30; D is possibly TRBD2 (6 bases). Trimming left V 0 bases short and J 2 bases short, with 11 bases between. The CDR3 is made up of 14 amino acids. CDR1 GTSNPN and CDR2 SVGIG come from the germline V gene (reference sequence). CDR3 sequence reads: CAWSVGGVAYEQYF. CDR3 in DNA: TGTGCCTGGAGTGTCGGCGGGGTAGCCTACGAGCAGTACTTC.

The rearrangement uses TRBV29-1 and TRBJ2-7, with D tentatively TRBD2 (5 bases). Trimming stripped 5 bases from V and 6 bases from J, with 11 bases between. The length of the CDR3 is 11 residues. In germline, CDR1 is SQVTM, CDR2 ANQGSEA. CDR3 coding DNA: TGCAGCGTTCCTATCGGGGTCGAGCAGTACTTC. Amino acids: CSVPIGVEQYF.

The CDR3 spells CASSQIGNEKNIQYF. The CDR3 nucleotides read TGTGCCAGCAGCCAAATTGGGAATGAGAAAAACATTCAGTACTTC. The chain uses TRBV7-9 and TRBJ2-4, with D unresolved. The CDR3 loop spans 15 amino acids. Germline CDR1 is SEHNR and CDR2 is FQNEAQ (reference sequence). With 5 bases removed from V and 4 bases from J, the gap between germline ends came to 15 bases.

V usage is TRBV5-1 and J usage is TRBJ1-5; no definite D call. V was shortened by 2 bases and J by 0 bases, with 18 bases between the two germline ends. This CDR3 has 18 residues. The V gene's germline CDR1 is SGHRS and CDR2 YFSETQ. The CDR3 DNA reads as TGCGCCAGCAGCTTTCAGGTAAACGGACTAGATAGCAATCAGCCCCAGCATTTT. Translated: CASSFQVNGLDSNQPQHF.

The chain links TRBV5-1 to TRBJ2-1; D is possibly TRBD1 or TRBD2 (5 bases each). This CDR3 region has 16 residues. Trimming took 4 bases from V and 8 from J, leaving 22 bases between them. Germline V gives CDR1 SGHRS, CDR2 YFSETQ. CDR3 sequence reads: CASSPGTIGQFDEQFF. CDR3 nucleotides: TGCGCCAGCAGCCCAGGGACCATTGGGCAATTCGATGAGCAGTTCTTC. Full variable domain (rest looked up from reference TRBV5-1 and TRBJ2-1): KAGVTQTPRYLIKTRGQQVTLSCSPISGHRSVSWYQQTPGQGLQFLFEYFSETQRNKGNFPGRFSGRQFSNSRSEMNVSTLELGDSALYLCASSPGTIGQFDEQFFGPGTRLTVL.

Regarding this clone: Germline and junction disagree at one end, which may indicate a read error. V is TRBV2 and J is TRBJ2-5; possible D gene TRBD2, 6 bases. The CDR3 runs 10 residues. Germline lookup yields CDR1 SNHLY and CDR2 FYNNEI. The CDR3 DNA reads as TGTGCCAGCAGACGGGAGACTCAGTACTTC. It specifies CASRRETQYF.

This chain links TRBV7-2 with TRBJ1-4; TRBD1 matches at 7 bases. Germline values: CDR1 SGHTA, CDR2 FQGNSA. The CDR3 totals 15 residues. V trimming: 5 bases; J trimming: 3 bases; junction bases outside the gene matches: 6. The CDR3 nucleotides are TGTGCCAGCAGCCAGAGACAGGGCCCTAATGAAAAACTGTTTTTT. It translates to CASSQRQGPNEKLFF.

The genes are TRBV6-2 or TRBV6-3 and TRBJ1-5, with TRBD1 as a possible D gene (5 bases). Germline CDR1 is MNHEY and CDR2 is SVGEGT. This CDR3 contains 15 residues. V shed 6 bases and J shed 6 bases, with 18 bases lying between them. The CDR3 nucleotides are TGTGCCAGCAGCCTCGGCTCCCCGGGGGGTCAGCCCCAGCATTTT. Its protein product is CASSLGSPGGQPQHF.

The V gene is TRBV28, the J gene TRBJ1-6; 7 bases are shared with TRBD1. CDR3 length equals 16 residues. The ends lost 7 bases at V and 7 bases at J; junction bases unmatched: 13. Germline CDR1 MDHEN, CDR2 SYDVKM. CDR3 loop: CASTLPRGGGNSPLHF. CDR3 nucleotides: TGTGCCAGCACCCTACCCAGGGGGGGAGGCAATTCACCCCTCCACTTT.

This sequence joins TRBV18 and TRBJ1-1; D uncertain. The CDR3 has 13 amino acids. Germline lookup yields CDR1 KGHSH and CDR2 LQKENI. The germline V and J ends were trimmed by 3 bases and 8 bases, with 13 bases remaining between them. CDR3 in DNA: TGTGCCAGCTCACCCGAGGTTAGACACGAAGCTTTCTTT. Protein: CASSPEVRHEAFF.

V usage is TRBV18 and J usage is TRBJ1-4, with D possibly TRBD1 on 5 matching bases. The CDR3 totals 15 residues. Trimming pared 0 bases from V and 8 bases from J, leaving 13 bases between. Germline V gene lookup returns CDR1 KGHSH and CDR2 LQKENI. The CDR3 DNA sequence: TGTGCCAGCTCACCACCCCAGGGCACTTTCGAAAAACTGTTTTTT. Protein product: CASSPPQGTFEKLFF.

V and J are TRBV18 and TRBJ1-2, with 7 nucleotides matching TRBD1. The CDR3 loop spans 13 amino acids. The V gene end was trimmed by 1 base and the J gene end by 6 bases; junction bases not matched to a gene: 2. CDR1 is KGHSH, CDR2 LQKENI, per germline. CDR3 in amino acids: CASSPQGAHGYTF. CDR3 nucleotides: TGTGCCAGCTCACCACAGGGGGCTCATGGCTACACCTTC.

The V call is TRBV7-2, the J call TRBJ1-2; D is unresolved. The germline V and J ends were trimmed by 1 base and 6 bases, with 9 bases remaining between them. The CDR3 consists of 13 residues. Germline CDR1 SGHTA, CDR2 FQGNSA. The CDR3 region has the DNA TGTGCCAGCAGCTTAGACGGGTCTAATGGCTACACCTTC. Protein: CASSLDGSNGYTF.

The chain couples TRBV25-1 to TRBJ2-1, with 13 bases that match TRBD2. Losses at the gene ends were 7 bases for V and 7 bases for J; bases not matched to a gene: 1. CDR3 length: 13 residues. Germline V lookup: CDR1 MGHDK, CDR2 SYGVNS. CDR3 region: CASKLAGGNEQFF. As DNA, the CDR3 is TGTGCCAGCAAACTAGCGGGAGGGAATGAGCAGTTCTTC.

The rearrangement links TRBV5-1 to TRBJ2-2; D might be TRBD1 (6 bases). The length of the CDR3 is 14 residues. Germline values: CDR1 SGHRS, CDR2 YFSETQ. The V gene lost 7 bases and the J gene lost 0 bases, with 10 bases spanning the gap. The CDR3 DNA sequence: TGCGCCAGCTCGGACAGCCCGAACACCGGGGAGCTGTTTTTT. Translation gives CASSDSPNTGELFF.

The rearrangement joins TRBV6-2 or TRBV6-3 to TRBJ1-1, with D uncertain. CDR3 length equals 14 residues. Germline loops: CDR1 MNHEY, CDR2 SVGEGT. The ends were cut back, 2 bases at V and 2 bases at J, with 9 bases in the middle. This chain's CDR3 is CASSYVEINTEAFF. The CDR3 nucleotides read TGTGCCAGCAGTTACGTCGAGATAAACACTGAAGCTTTCTTT.

V is TRBV28 and J is TRBJ1-5; D remains unclear. CDR1 and CDR2 from the germline V gene are MDHEN and SYDVKM. The CDR3 has 16 residues. The V and J ends lost 2 bases and 0 bases respectively, with 11 bases between them. In DNA, the CDR3 is TGTGCCAGCAGTTTACCCCGGTGGGGTAGCAATCAGCCCCAGCATTTT. Encoded protein: CASSLPRWGSNQPQHF.

The V call is TRBV4-1, the J call TRBJ1-2, with D maybe TRBD1 (6 bases). From germline, CDR1 is MGHRA and CDR2 YSYEKL. V lost 0 bases and J 7 bases, leaving 12 bases between the germline ends. The CDR3 covers 14 residues. CDR3 in amino acids: CASSQEPGAGGYTF. In nucleotides, the CDR3 is TGCGCCAGCAGCCAAGAGCCAGGGGCGGGTGGCTACACCTTC.

The chain joins TRBV11-2 to TRBJ2-7, with 8 bases matching TRBD2. Trimming removed 6 bases from V and 0 bases from J; junction bases left unmatched: 7. The germline gives CDR1 SGHAT, CDR2 FQNNGV. The CDR3 totals 15 residues. Here the CDR3 DNA reads TGTGCCAGCAGACTAACCGGGACTAGCTCCTACGAGCAGTACTTC. Its translation is CASRLTGTSSYEQYF.